This is a list of T cell receptor beta chains from one sample in a study of T-cell memory formation after mild COVID-19. TCRdb reprocessed the 5' RACE reads with MiXCR, giving one entry per CDR3 protein. The table lists approximately 46,000 distinct CDR3 sequences, around 6.6% of them singletons. The sequencing input was PBMCs or a T cell subset sorted from them (not recorded which). These receptors were obtained from an adult who had mild COVID-19 (a few samples of this study predate the infection). Cell type and time point are not known. CDR3s include the opening cysteine and the closing phenylalanine or tryptophan. A D gene is named only where the DNA matches it firmly. For some rows the clone size is stated as once, few or many, or as a class when expanded; others skip it.

D	V	size	J	CDR3	DNA
TRBD1	TRBV24-1	.	TRBJ2-7	CATSDRDRGYEQYF	TGTGCCACCAGTGACCGGGACAGGGGCTACGAGCAGTACTTC
TRBD1	TRBV30	.	TRBJ2-7	CAWNRGSSYEQYF	TGTGCCTGGAACAGGGGAAGCTCCTACGAGCAGTACTTC
.	TRBV11-2	.	TRBJ1-1	CASSRPGETAEAFF	TGTGCCAGCAGCCGACCAGGGGAGACGGCTGAAGCTTTCTTT
TRBD2	TRBV7-8	many	TRBJ2-2	CASSLGLEGTGELFF	TGTGCCAGCAGCCTTGGACTAGAGGGCACCGGGGAGCTGTTTTTT
TRBD1	TRBV20-1	many	TRBJ1-2	CSASSSGTGRIGYGYTF	TGCAGTGCTAGTTCTTCCGGGACAGGGCGGATTGGCTATGGCTACACCTTC
.	TRBV9	.	TRBJ2-2	CASSVSPIGRGITGELFF	TGTGCCAGCAGCGTATCACCCATTGGGCGGGGAATCACCGGGGAGCTGTTTTTT
.	TRBV29-1	.	TRBJ2-3	CSVVTNGYTQYF	TGCAGCGTTGTCACCAATGGGTATACGCAGTATTTT
.	TRBV6-5	few	TRBJ2-4	CASSTDGRDIQYF	TGTGCCAGCAGTACCGACGGACGGGACATTCAGTACTTC
TRBD1	TRBV7-3	many	TRBJ2-1	CASSSGQGGNEQFF	TGTGCCAGCAGCTCGGGACAGGGGGGAAATGAGCAGTTCTTC
.	TRBV15	.	TRBJ2-6	CATSRGSGFSGANVLTF	TGTGCCACCAGCAGAGGGTCAGGGTTTTCTGGGGCCAACGTCCTGACTTTC
TRBD1	TRBV19	.	TRBJ2-6	CASSSGTGGSGANVLTF	TGTGCCAGTAGCTCCGGGACAGGGGGGTCTGGGGCCAACGTCCTGACTTTC
TRBD2	TRBV30	many	TRBJ2-5	CAWSPAGVGTQYF	TGTGCCTGGAGTCCAGCGGGGGTAGGGACCCAGTACTTC
.	TRBV5-1	many	TRBJ2-6	CASSEASGANVLTF	TGCGCCAGCAGCGAGGCGTCTGGGGCCAACGTCCTGACTTTC
.	TRBV20-1	many	TRBJ1-5	CSARDGRSSNQPQHF	TGCAGTGCTAGGGATGGACGGTCCTCCAATCAGCCCCAGCATTTT
TRBD2	TRBV7-3	many	TRBJ2-5	CASSLTASGSSETQYF	TGTGCCAGCAGCTTAACTGCTAGCGGGAGCTCGGAGACCCAGTACTTC
TRBD1	TRBV5-1	few	TRBJ1-2	CASSLTGGNYGYTF	TGCGCCAGCAGCTTGACAGGGGGCAACTATGGCTACACCTTC
TRBD2	TRBV20-1	many	TRBJ2-1	CSARRPSGRALEGFF	TGCAGTGCTAGACGCCCTAGCGGGAGGGCCCTCGAGGGGTTCTTC
.	TRBV10-3	many	TRBJ2-1	CAISPQGNEQFF	TGTGCCATCAGTCCACAGGGCAATGAGCAGTTCTTC
.	TRBV18	.	TRBJ2-7	CASSLNLGEEQYF	TGTGCCAGCTCCCTTAATCTCGGCGAGGAGCAGTACTTC
.	TRBV11-2	many	TRBJ2-2	CASSAITLGTGELFF	TGTGCCAGCAGCGCGATCACCCTAGGCACCGGGGAGCTGTTTTTT
TRBD2	TRBV4-3	many	TRBJ2-3	CASSQDLTSGADTQYF	TGCGCCAGCAGCCAAGATCTTACTAGCGGGGCAGATACGCAGTATTTT
.	TRBV4-1	many	TRBJ2-1	CASTHSRGAYNEQFF	TGCGCCAGCACCCACTCTAGGGGAGCCTACAATGAGCAGTTCTTC
.	TRBV12-5	few	TRBJ2-2	CASGVARDGYTGELFF	TGTGCTAGTGGGGTTGCCCGGGACGGTTACACCGGGGAGCTGTTTTTT
.	TRBV18	.	TRBJ1-1	CASSVSGDTEAFF	TGTGCCAGCTCGGTAAGCGGGGACACTGAAGCTTTCTTT
TRBD1	TRBV6-5	many	TRBJ2-7	CASRAGDRGQYF	TGTGCCAGCAGGGCTGGGGACAGGGGACAGTACTTC
TRBD2	TRBV6-2/TRBV6-3	few	TRBJ2-2	CASSGRTSGTGELFF	TGTGCCAGCAGTGGTCGGACTAGCGGCACCGGGGAGCTGTTTTTT
TRBD2	TRBV6-5	.	TRBJ2-1	CASSYTGTSRYNEQFF	TGTGCCAGCAGTTATACCGGGACTAGCCGTTACAATGAGCAGTTCTTC
.	TRBV12-3/TRBV12-4	many	TRBJ2-2	CASSLAGAYTGELFF	TGTGCCAGCAGTTTAGCAGGGGCCTACACCGGGGAGCTGTTTTTT
.	TRBV20-1	many	TRBJ2-1	CSASLTRRDEQFF	TGCAGTGCTAGCTTAACGAGACGGGATGAGCAGTTCTTC
TRBD2	TRBV9	few	TRBJ2-5	CASSPRTSVETQYF	TGTGCCAGCAGCCCCCGGACTAGCGTAGAGACCCAGTACTTC
.	TRBV5-1	many	TRBJ2-3	CASSPDTGTDTQYF	TGCGCCAGCAGTCCGGATACGGGTACAGATACGCAGTATTTT
TRBD2	TRBV7-2	many	TRBJ2-1	CASSPGTSVHEQFF	TGTGCCAGCAGCCCCGGGACTAGCGTACATGAGCAGTTCTTC